A selection of T cell receptor beta chains follows, all from one sample in a study of blood T cells in healthy people across ages. TCRdb reprocessed the 5' RACE reads via MiXCR and lists one record per CDR3 protein. The data contain around 710,000 distinct CDR3 sequences, around 40% of them singletons. Sequenced material: blood. The receptors here all came from a woman aged 60-75 years in good health. Each CDR3 is given with its conserved first and last residue. The D gene is left open where the match is weak. Not all rows give a size; the values are once, few, many and, for expanded clones, a class.

J	size	V	D	CDR3	DNA
TRBJ2-5	few	TRBV2	TRBD2	CASSEASGEIQETQYF	TGTGCCAGCAGTGAAGCTAGCGGGGAAATCCAAGAGACCCAGTACTTC
TRBJ2-7	-	TRBV4-3	TRBD1	CASSQDEPGQGTYYEQYF	TGCGCCAGCAGCCAAGATGAACCGGGACAGGGGACCTATTACGAGCAGTACTTC
TRBJ2-2	-	TRBV14	-	CASSQEPLSGELFF	TGTGCCAGCAGCCAAGAACCTCTATCCGGGGAGCTGTTTTTT
TRBJ2-3	-	TRBV12-3/TRBV12-4	TRBD1	CASSFPPGQGMLASSSTDTQYF	TGTGCCAGCAGTTTCCCCCCTGGACAGGGAATGCTAGCGAGTAGTAGCACAGATACGCAGTATTTT
TRBJ2-7	-	TRBV7-9	-	CASSDRNRAYEQYF	TGTGCCAGCAGCGACCGGAACAGGGCCTACGAGCAGTACTTC
TRBJ2-5	few	TRBV12-3/TRBV12-4	TRBD2	CASSAGGGQETQYF	TGTGCCAGCAGTGCTGGGGGAGGGCAAGAGACCCAGTACTTC
TRBJ2-2	once	TRBV14	-	CASSQGRAGGELFF	TGTGCCAGCAGCCAAGGAAGGGCCGGCGGGGAGCTGTTTTTT
TRBJ2-1	few	TRBV5-1	-	CASSLEDVAYNEQFF	TGCGCCAGCAGCTTGGAGGACGTTGCCTACAATGAGCAGTTCTTC
TRBJ2-6	-	TRBV12-3/TRBV12-4	TRBD1	CASSLRTGVGANVLTF	TGTGCCAGCAGTTTAAGGACAGGGGTCGGGGCCAACGTCCTGACTTTC
TRBJ2-2	few	TRBV7-9	-	CASRTDREGTGELFF	TGTGCCAGCAGGACCGACAGGGAGGGGACCGGGGAGCTGTTTTTT
TRBJ2-1	-	TRBV7-9	TRBD2	CASSLTSGSRHEQFF	TGTGCCAGCAGCTTGACTAGCGGGAGTCGTCATGAGCAGTTCTTC
TRBJ1-1	-	TRBV29-1	-	CSAPTVLNTEAFF	TGCAGCGCCCCGACTGTTTTGAACACTGAAGCTTTCTTT
TRBJ2-1	few	TRBV6-2/TRBV6-3	TRBD1	CASNLDRGANEQFF	TGTGCCAGCAATCTAGACAGGGGGGCTAATGAGCAGTTCTTC
TRBJ2-5	few	TRBV5-1	TRBD2	CASSFGSGLAGAGGETQYF	TGCGCCAGCAGCTTTGGGAGCGGACTAGCGGGGGCCGGCGGGGAGACCCAGTACTTC
TRBJ2-1	many	TRBV10-3	-	CATNLGVDYNEQFF	TGTGCCACCAACCTAGGAGTTGATTACAATGAGCAGTTCTTC
TRBJ2-4	-	TRBV2	TRBD2	CASSEEAGGGNIQYF	TGTGCCAGCAGTGAAGAAGCGGGGGGAGGAAACATTCAGTACTTC
TRBJ2-1	few	TRBV20-1	TRBD2	CSASGTSGGNEQFF	TGCAGTGCTAGCGGGACTAGCGGAGGTAATGAGCAGTTCTTC
TRBJ1-5	once	TRBV27	-	CASSLNPWLSDQPQHF	TGTGCCAGCAGTTTAAATCCATGGCTAAGCGATCAGCCCCAGCATTTT
TRBJ2-5	-	TRBV28	TRBD2	CASRRLAGGPGTRTQYF	TGTGCCAGCAGGAGACTAGCGGGAGGGCCAGGGACAAGGACCCAGTACTTC
TRBJ2-1	-	TRBV9	-	CASSVDGNSYNEQFF	TGTGCCAGCAGCGTCGACGGGAACTCCTACAATGAGCAGTTCTTC
TRBJ1-1	-	TRBV29-1	TRBD1	CSVVPSRQGAEAFF	TGCAGCGTTGTTCCCTCTCGACAGGGGGCTGAAGCTTTCTTT
TRBJ2-5	once	TRBV20-1	TRBD2	CSAIEQTGGETQYF	TGCAGTGCCATAGAGCAGACGGGAGGGGAGACCCAGTACTTC
TRBJ2-4	-	TRBV7-2	-	CEGRANIQYF	TGTGAGGGCAGGGCAAACATTCAGTACTTC
TRBJ2-1	-	TRBV5-1	TRBD1	CASRGQVSSNKQFF	TGCGCCAGCAGAGGACAGGTTTCATCCAATAAGCAGTTCTTC
TRBJ2-7	-	TRBV7-8	-	CASNYGQFRSDTYEQYF	TGTGCCAGCAACTATGGACAGTTTCGGAGCGATACCTACGAGCAGTACTTC
TRBJ1-5	few	TRBV12-3/TRBV12-4	-	CASSFTGDRQPQHF	TGTGCCAGCAGTTTTACTGGGGACCGTCAGCCCCAGCATTTT
TRBJ2-7	-	TRBV28	-	CASSFGKVYEQYF	TGTGCCAGCAGTTTCGGAAAGGTCTACGAGCAGTACTTC
TRBJ1-2	-	TRBV21-1	-	CASSIAGTYYGYTF	TGTGCCAGCAGCATTGCCGGGACTTACTATGGCTACACCTTC
TRBJ2-5	once	TRBV12-3/TRBV12-4	-	CASSWRTQQYF	TGTGCCAGCAGTTGGAGGACGCAGCAGTACTTC
TRBJ2-1	-	TRBV15	-	CATSSGQYNEQFF	TGTGCCACCAGCAGCGGACAGTACAATGAGCAGTTCTTC
TRBJ1-2	few	TRBV29-1	-	CSAGEYGHTF	TGCAGCGCTGGAGAGTACGGGCACACCTTC
TRBJ2-5	few	TRBV7-9	TRBD1	CASSFDREETQYF	TGTGCCAGCAGCTTCGACAGGGAAGAGACCCAGTACTTC
TRBJ1-2	few	TRBV12-3/TRBV12-4	-	CASTGDLYGYTF	TGTGCCAGCACCGGAGATCTCTATGGCTACACCTTC
TRBJ2-1	few	TRBV5-1	TRBD1	CASSLGPTGDVYNEQFF	TGCGCCAGCAGCTTGGGACCTACAGGGGACGTATACAATGAGCAGTTCTTC